These T cell receptor beta chains were read from a single sample in a study of T-cell memory formation after mild COVID-19. TCRdb independently ran MiXCR on the 5' RACE reads; one entry per CDR3 protein. The table includes a few hundred thousand distinct CDR3 sequences, roughly a tenth detected once. The sequenced sample consisted of PBMCs or a T cell subset sorted from them (not recorded which). These receptors originate from a man aged 18 to 30 who had mild COVID-19 (a few samples of this study predate the infection). Cell type and time point are not known. CDR3s include the opening cysteine and the closing phenylalanine or tryptophan. The order of the fields is V gene, D gene, clone size, J gene, CDR3 protein, CDR3 DNA. A D gene is named only where the DNA matches it firmly. Size is omitted from some rows. Given values are once, few, many or a class for expanded clones.

V: TRBV5-1; D: -; size: few; J: TRBJ1-1; CDR3: CASRQGVQGSTEAFF; DNA: TGCGCCAGCAGGCAGGGTGTTCAGGGCAGCACTGAAGCTTTCTTT
V: TRBV12-3/TRBV12-4; D: -; size: few; J: TRBJ1-2; CDR3: CASSFRVPPYTF; DNA: TGTGCCAGCAGTTTCAGAGTACCCCCCTACACCTTC
V: TRBV27; D: -; size: many; J: TRBJ1-5; CDR3: CASSLDVGQPQHF; DNA: TGTGCCAGCAGTTTAGATGTGGGTCAGCCCCAGCATTTT
V: TRBV20-1; D: -; size: few; J: TRBJ2-5; CDR3: CSARAQGPGTQYF; DNA: TGCAGTGCTAGAGCCCAGGGACCTGGGACCCAGTACTTC
V: TRBV10-3; D: -; size: -; J: TRBJ1-1; CDR3: CATTGTGYTEAFF; DNA: TGTGCCACGACCGGGACCGGGTATACCGAAGCTTTCTTT
V: TRBV7-2; D: -; size: few; J: TRBJ2-7; CDR3: CASSFPPGEQYF; DNA: TGTGCCAGCAGCTTTCCTCCGGGCGAGCAGTACTTC
V: TRBV6-5; D: -; size: few; J: TRBJ2-6; CDR3: CASSTGANVLTF; DNA: TGTGCCAGTAGTACGGGGGCCAACGTCCTGACTTTC
V: TRBV29-1; D: -; size: -; J: TRBJ2-5; CDR3: CSVGGVRGETQYF; DNA: TGCAGCGTTGGAGGGGTACGAGGAGAGACCCAGTACTTC
V: TRBV20-1; D: -; size: -; J: TRBJ1-5; CDR3: CSASFRSDQPQHF; DNA: TGCAGTGCTAGTTTCAGGTCAGATCAGCCCCAGCATTTT
V: TRBV23-1; D: -; size: many; J: TRBJ2-3; CDR3: CASSQSRGSHCTDTQYF; DNA: TGCGCCAGCAGTCAATCGCGAGGCTCTCACTGCACAGATACGCAGTATTTT
V: TRBV12-3/TRBV12-4; D: -; size: few; J: TRBJ2-7; CDR3: CASKRRGEQYF; DNA: TGTGCCAGCAAGAGGAGGGGCGAGCAGTACTTC
V: TRBV10-3; D: TRBD2; size: -; J: TRBJ2-1; CDR3: CAISRGGLSNEQFF; DNA: TGTGCCATCAGTAGGGGAGGGCTCAGCAATGAGCAGTTCTTC
V: TRBV7-6; D: -; size: -; J: TRBJ2-7; CDR3: CASSLRQEGEQYF; DNA: TGTGCCAGCAGCTTGAGGCAGGAGGGCGAGCAGTACTTC
V: TRBV5-1; D: TRBD2; size: -; J: TRBJ2-3; CDR3: CASSDPSGGVTDTQYF; DNA: TGCGCCAGCAGCGATCCTAGCGGGGGAGTGACAGATACGCAGTATTTT
V: TRBV7-2; D: -; size: -; J: TRBJ1-1; CDR3: CASSLVLRNTEAFF; DNA: TGTGCCAGCAGCTTAGTTTTACGGAACACTGAAGCTTTCTTT
V: TRBV5-1; D: -; size: few; J: TRBJ2-1; CDR3: CASADLINEQFF; DNA: TGCGCCAGTGCTGATCTGATTAATGAGCAGTTCTTC
V: TRBV14; D: -; size: -; J: TRBJ2-4; CDR3: CASSLTQGMAKNIQYF; DNA: TGTGCCAGCAGCCTAACACAGGGTATGGCCAAAAACATTCAGTACTTC
V: TRBV4-3; D: -; size: few; J: TRBJ2-3; CDR3: CASSQELLWGDTQYF; DNA: TGCGCCAGCAGCCAAGAGCTGCTTTGGGGAGATACGCAGTATTTT
V: TRBV5-1; D: -; size: -; J: TRBJ2-5; CDR3: CASSLVVGGETQYF; DNA: TGCGCCAGCAGCTTGGTTGTCGGTGGAGAGACCCAGTACTTC
V: TRBV20-1; D: -; size: -; J: TRBJ2-3; CDR3: CSARDRSTDTQYF; DNA: TGCAGTGCTAGAGATCGGAGCACAGATACGCAGTATTTT
V: TRBV12-3/TRBV12-4; D: TRBD1; size: -; J: TRBJ1-5; CDR3: CASSLAGQGGQPQHF; DNA: TGTGCCAGCAGTTTAGCGGGACAGGGGGGTCAGCCCCAGCATTTT
V: TRBV20-1; D: TRBD2; size: -; J: TRBJ2-1; CDR3: CSARLAGGPYNEQFF; DNA: TGCAGTGCTAGGTTAGCGGGGGGGCCGTACAATGAGCAGTTCTTC
V: TRBV3-1; D: -; size: many; J: TRBJ2-1; CDR3: CASSQDGPSEQFF; DNA: TGTGCCAGCAGCCAAGATGGCCCTAGTGAGCAGTTCTTC
V: TRBV20-1; D: TRBD2; size: few; J: TRBJ2-1; CDR3: CSARDLRLAQNEQFF; DNA: TGCAGTGCTAGAGATCTCCGACTAGCGCAGAATGAGCAGTTCTTC
V: TRBV7-2; D: -; size: -; J: TRBJ2-4; CDR3: CASSLGVGVNGNIQYF; DNA: TGTGCCAGCAGCTTAGGAGTAGGGGTCAATGGAAACATTCAGTACTTC
V: TRBV2; D: -; size: -; J: TRBJ1-1; CDR3: CASSEVENTEAFF; DNA: TGTGCCAGCAGTGAAGTCGAGAACACTGAAGCTTTCTTT
V: TRBV5-1; D: -; size: few; J: TRBJ1-2; CDR3: CASSVRAGDGYTF; DNA: TGCGCCAGCAGCGTTCGAGCCGGGGATGGCTACACCTTC
V: TRBV2; D: TRBD1; size: -; J: TRBJ1-6; CDR3: CASEGAYQGSPLHF; DNA: TGTGCCAGCGAGGGGGCTTATCAGGGTTCACCCCTCCACTTT
V: TRBV3-1; D: TRBD2; size: few; J: TRBJ2-5; CDR3: CASSQGSGTSGQETQYF; DNA: TGTGCCAGCAGCCAAGGAAGCGGGACTAGCGGTCAAGAGACCCAGTACTTC
V: TRBV28; D: -; size: many; J: TRBJ2-5; CDR3: CASSYPGETQYF; DNA: TGTGCCAGCAGTTACCCCGGCGAGACCCAGTACTTC
V: TRBV24-1; D: TRBD2; size: -; J: TRBJ2-3; CDR3: CATSGGLAGGRSDTQYF; DNA: TGTGCCACCAGTGGGGGACTAGCGGGGGGGCGGTCAGATACGCAGTATTTT
V: TRBV18; D: -; size: -; J: TRBJ1-5; CDR3: CASSNRDTLLNQPQHF; DNA: TGTGCCAGCTCAAACCGGGACACCTTACTAAATCAGCCCCAGCATTTT
V: TRBV14; D: -; size: -; J: TRBJ2-3; CDR3: CASSQDMATDTQYF; DNA: TGTGCCAGCAGCCAAGATATGGCTACAGATACGCAGTATTTT
V: TRBV7-9; D: -; size: -; J: TRBJ2-1; CDR3: CASSLSRGSSSYNEQFF; DNA: TGTGCCAGCAGCTTATCACGGGGCTCGAGCTCCTACAATGAGCAGTTCTTC
V: TRBV11-2; D: TRBD2; size: few; J: TRBJ2-3; CDR3: CASSFASGSTDTQYF; DNA: TGTGCCAGCAGCTTTGCTAGCGGAAGCACAGATACGCAGTATTTT
V: TRBV10-3; D: -; size: few; J: TRBJ1-4; CDR3: CAISETATNEKLFF; DNA: TGTGCCATCAGTGAGACAGCAACTAATGAAAAACTGTTTTTT
V: TRBV20-1; D: TRBD2; size: -; J: TRBJ2-3; CDR3: CSAETSGEATDTQYF; DNA: TGCAGTGCAGAAACTAGCGGGGAAGCCACAGATACGCAGTATTTT